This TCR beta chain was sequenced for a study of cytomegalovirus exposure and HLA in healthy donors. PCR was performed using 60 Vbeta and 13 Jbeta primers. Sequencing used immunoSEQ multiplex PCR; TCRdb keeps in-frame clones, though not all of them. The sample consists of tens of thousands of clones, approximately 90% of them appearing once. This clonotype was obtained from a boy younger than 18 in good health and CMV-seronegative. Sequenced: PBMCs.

CDR3 bases: TGTGCCAGCAGTGAGGGGCACGGGGCCAACGTCCTGACTTTC. Its protein is CASSEGHGANVLTF. This rearrangement joins TRBV6-1 to TRBJ2-6; D perhaps matches TRBD1 (5 bases). Trimming removed 3 bases at V and 4 bases at J, with 7 bases between. The CDR3 has 14 residues. Germline V CDR1 and CDR2: MNHNS, SASEGT.